Each of the 25 T cell receptor beta chains below was sequenced from the same sample in a study of T cell responses to AZD1222 COVID-19 vaccine. The assay was immunoSEQ multiplex PCR, and TCRdb's table has in-frame clones only and misses some. The sample lists about 57,000 clones; approximately 86% were seen once. The sequenced sample was peripheral blood, obtained on day 0 of AZD1222 vaccination. The source is an adult in good health.

V is TRBV19 and J is TRBJ2-7; no clear D. Trimming removed 6 bases at V and 4 bases at J, with 16 bases between. Germline V gives CDR1 LNHDA, CDR2 SQIVND (reference sequence). This CDR3 contains 14 residues. CDR3 nucleotides: TGTGCCAGTAGAAGGGCAGGTATTCCATACGAGCAGTACTTC. This codes for CASRRAGIPYEQYF.

This chain connects TRBV28 to TRBJ2-2; 9 bases align to TRBD1. J gave up 2 bases and V 6 bases, and 7 bases lay outside the gene matches. This CDR3 contains 16 residues. CDR1 is MDHEN, CDR2 SYDVKM, per germline. CDR3 residues: CASSDAGQGNTGELFF. In DNA form, the CDR3 reads TGTGCCAGCAGCGACGCGGGACAGGGCAACACCGGGGAGCTGTTTTTT.

The rearrangement joins TRBV12-3 or TRBV12-4 to TRBJ2-3; the D is unclear. V lost 2 bases and J 8 bases, leaving 8 bases between the germline ends. The CDR3 consists of 12 residues. CDR3 sequence reads: CASSLHTGTQYF. As DNA, the CDR3 is TGTGCCAGCAGTTTACATACGGGTACGCAGTATTTT.

The rearrangement links TRBV19 to TRBJ2-2, with D unclear. Trimming removed 3 bases at V and 1 base at J, with 12 bases between. Germline V gives CDR1 LNHDA, CDR2 SQIVND (reference sequence). The CDR3 runs 16 residues. CDR3 region: CASSIGPLWNTGELFF. The CDR3 DNA reads TGTGCCAGTAGTATTGGTCCTCTATGGAACACCGGGGAGCTGTTTTTT.

V is TRBV19 and J is TRBJ2-5, with unresolved D. Germline loops: CDR1 LNHDA, CDR2 SQIVND (reference sequence). This CDR3 region has 13 residues. The V end was cut by 0 bases, the J end by 4 bases, with 6 bases between. The CDR3 DNA follows: TGTGCCAGTAGTATAGATTGGGGAGAGACCCAGTACTTC. This translates into CASSIDWGETQYF.

The chain combines TRBV7-3 with TRBJ2-1, with a tentative D call TRBD1 (5 bases). There are 15 residues in the CDR3. The germline V gene encodes CDR1 SGHTA and CDR2 FQGTGA. Deletions cut 2 bases from V and 0 bases from J, with 8 bases between. The CDR3 region has the DNA TGTGCCAGCAGCTTAGGGCAGGGCTCCTACAATGAGCAGTTCTTC. This codes for CASSLGQGSYNEQFF.

The J gene is TRBJ1-2, the V gene TRBV7-2; no definite D call. This CDR3 has 17 residues. Trimming removed 1 base at V and 4 bases at J, with 19 bases between. The germline V gene has CDR1 SGHTA and CDR2 FQGNSA. The CDR3 is CASSLVPDPTRSYGYTF. The CDR3 nucleotides are TGTGCCAGCAGCTTAGTGCCAGACCCAACTCGTAGCTATGGCTACACCTTC. The full variable domain, rest sourced from reference TRBV7-2 and TRBJ1-2, is GAGVSQSPSNKVTEKGKDVELRCDPISGHTALYWYRQSLGQGLEFLIYFQGNSAPDKSGLPSDRFSAERTGGSVSTLTIQRTQQEDSAVYLCASSLVPDPTRSYGYTFGSGTRLTVV.

The chain has TRBV5-6 and TRBJ1-6; 8 positions agree with TRBD1. The CDR3 consists of 15 residues. Germline CDR1 and CDR2: SGHDT and YYEEEE. The V and J ends lost 4 bases and 9 bases, in that order; junction bases with no gene match: 9. The CDR3 spells CASSPEGQGGSPLHF. The DNA of the CDR3 is TGTGCCAGCAGCCCGGAAGGACAGGGAGGTTCACCCCTCCACTTT.

CDR3 nucleotide sequence: TGTGCCAGCAGTTATACCCCCTACGAGCAGTACTTC. Translated: CASSYTPYEQYF. The chain recombines TRBV28 with TRBJ2-7; D gene ambiguous. The CDR3 spans 12 residues. The V gene lost 4 bases and the J gene lost 2 bases, with 6 bases spanning the gap. Germline values: CDR1 MDHEN, CDR2 SYDVKM.

V gene TRBV6-5 combines with J gene TRBJ1-1; D is perhaps TRBD1 (6 bases). The V and J ends lost 8 bases and 11 bases respectively, with 21 bases between them. The CDR3 sequence is 13 residues long. Looked up from germline, CDR1 is MNHEY and CDR2 is SVGAGI. The CDR3 region has the DNA TGTGCCAGCCACCCCGGAGGGGACATAGCGGCTTTCTTT. Translation gives CASHPGGDIAAFF.

This sequence joins TRBV28 and TRBJ1-3; the D is unclear. The CDR3 consists of 15 residues. CDR1 and CDR2 (germline): MDHEN, SYDVKM. The germline V and J ends were trimmed by 1 base and 7 bases, with 14 bases remaining between them. Here the CDR3 reads CASSLFSGFGNTIYF. CDR3 nucleotide sequence: TGTGCCAGCAGTTTATTTAGTGGTTTCGGGAACACCATATATTTT.

The rearrangement uses TRBV5-1 and TRBJ1-2; D remains unclear. CDR3 size: 12 residues. CDR1 is SGHRS, CDR2 YFSETQ, per germline. Between the trimmed V and J ends, which lost 4 bases and 6 bases, there was a span of 10 bases. In nucleotides, the CDR3 is TGCGCCAGCAGCGCGCGGGGTAATGGCTACACCTTC. Amino acids: CASSARGNGYTF.

The rearrangement joins TRBV19 to TRBJ1-2, with TRBD1 matching over 10 bases. The germline CDR1 and CDR2 sequences are LNHDA and SQIVND (reference sequence). The CDR3 sequence is 14 residues long. Germline trimming cut 4 bases from V and 2 bases from J; bases unmatched to any gene: 1. CDR3 loop: CASSRGQGNYGYTF. The CDR3 DNA is TGTGCCAGTAGTAGGGGACAGGGGAACTATGGCTACACCTTC. Supplemented by reference TRBV19 and TRBJ1-2, the full variable domain reads DGGITQSPKYLFRKEGQNVTLSCEQNLNHDAMYWYRQDPGQGLRLIYYSQIVNDFQKGDIAEGYSVSREKKESFPLTVTSAQKNPTAFYLCASSRGQGNYGYTFGSGTRLTVV.

The rearrangement uses TRBV28 and TRBJ2-7; D may be TRBD1 (6 bases). Trimming took off 6 bases at V and 3 bases at J, with 9 bases between the two ends. The CDR3 totals 12 residues. Germline values: CDR1 MDHEN, CDR2 SYDVKM. CDR3: CASRIQGYEQYF. Written as DNA, the CDR3 is TGTGCCAGCAGGATACAGGGCTACGAGCAGTACTTC.

This sequence joins TRBV27 and TRBJ2-7; tentatively, D is TRBD1 (6 bases). The V gene's germline CDR1 is MNHEY and CDR2 SMNVEV (reference sequence). Trimming took off 4 bases at V and 3 bases at J, with 10 bases between the two ends. The CDR3 covers 13 residues. The CDR3 DNA is TGTGCCAGCAGTTCACAGGGACACTACGAGCAGTACTTC. This sequence encodes CASSSQGHYEQYF.

This chain joins TRBV5-4 and TRBJ2-7, with D uncertain. Germline CDR1 and CDR2: SGHNT and YYREEE (reference sequence). V was trimmed by 4 bases and J by 2 bases, leaving 4 bases between them. CDR3 length: 11 amino acids. The CDR3: CASSNTYEQYF. CDR3 coding DNA: TGTGCCAGCAGCAACACCTACGAGCAGTACTTC.

The rearrangement uses TRBV4-1 and TRBJ1-4; D is unresolved. V shed 0 bases and J shed 5 bases, with 10 bases lying between them. Germline V gene lookup returns CDR1 MGHRA and CDR2 YSYEKL. The CDR3 has 15 residues. CDR3 nucleotides: TGCGCCAGCAGCCAAGATCCGCCCCCGAATGAAAAACTGTTTTTT. It is translated as CASSQDPPPNEKLFF.

The chain recombines TRBV19 with TRBJ2-1; 9 nucleotides match TRBD2. The length of the CDR3 is 18 residues. The germline gives CDR1 LNHDA, CDR2 SQIVND (reference sequence). V lost 3 bases, J lost 0 bases, and 9 bases stayed unmatched. The CDR3 DNA sequence: TGTGCCAGTAGTATTCGAAGCGGGAGGTTCCTCTCCTACAATGAGCAGTTCTTC. Its translation: CASSIRSGRFLSYNEQFF. Drawing the rest from reference TRBV19 and TRBJ2-1, the complete variable domain is DGGITQSPKYLFRKEGQNVTLSCEQNLNHDAMYWYRQDPGQGLRLIYYSQIVNDFQKGDIAEGYSVSREKKESFPLTVTSAQKNPTAFYLCASSIRSGRFLSYNEQFFGPGTRLTVL.

The CDR3, as DNA: TGCGCCAGCAGCTTACAGGTTAATTCACCCCTCCACTTT. Translation gives CASSLQVNSPLHF. The chain uses TRBV5-1 and TRBJ1-6; weak D call: TRBD1 (5 bases). With 2 bases removed from V and 6 bases from J, the gap between germline ends came to 6 bases. The CDR3 has 13 amino acids. Germline CDR1 is SGHRS and CDR2 is YFSETQ.

The chain has TRBV2 and TRBJ2-1; possibly TRBD1 or TRBD2 for D (5 bases each). From germline, CDR1 is SNHLY and CDR2 FYNNEI. The CDR3 has 14 residues. The V gene lost 4 bases and the J gene lost 5 bases, with 12 bases spanning the gap. The CDR3 sequence is CASSVEGLNNEQFF. As DNA, the CDR3 is TGTGCCAGCAGTGTCGAGGGGCTTAACAATGAGCAGTTCTTC.

Only one count was recorded for this clone. J is TRBJ1-1 and V is TRBV3-1 (or the pseudogene TRBV3-2); possible D gene TRBD1, 5 bases. CDR1 is LGHDT and CDR2 is YNNKEL in the germline V gene (reference sequence). CDR3 length: 12 amino acids. V lost 5 bases, J lost 5 bases, and 9 bases lay in between. The CDR3 DNA follows: TGTGCCAGCAGCTTAGGGACTACTGAAGCTTTCTTT. This sequence encodes CASSLGTTEAFF.

This chain's CDR3 is CATGYAEQFF. The CDR3 DNA follows: TGTGCCACCGGATACGCTGAGCAGTTCTTC. J is TRBJ2-1 and V is TRBV12-3 or TRBV12-4, with D uncertain. V lost 10 bases and J lost 9, with 10 bases in between. The CDR3 covers 10 residues.

The chain couples TRBV3-1 (or the pseudogene TRBV3-2) to TRBJ1-6; no firm D call. Per the germline V gene, CDR1 is LGHDT and CDR2 is YNNKEL (reference sequence). This CDR3 spans 15 amino acids. V lost 4 bases and J 8 bases, leaving 15 bases between the germline ends. This chain's CDR3 is CASSRRSQTDSPLHF. The CDR3 DNA follows: TGTGCCAGCAGCCGGAGGTCTCAGACCGATTCACCCCTCCACTTT.

This clone was counted once. The rearrangement links TRBV12-3 or TRBV12-4 to TRBJ2-1; possible D gene TRBD1, 6 bases. V lost 4 bases to trimming and J lost 9 bases, with 13 bases between them. The CDR3 totals 13 residues. This chain's CDR3 is CASSSPFRGEQFF. CDR3 nucleotide sequence: TGTGCCAGCAGTTCCCCCTTCAGGGGTGAGCAGTTCTTC.

This clone was picked up one time. The chain links TRBV7-2 to TRBJ1-4; perhaps TRBD1 as D (6 bases). Germline V CDR1 and CDR2: SGHTA, FQGNSA. Trimming stripped 3 bases from V and 5 bases from J, with 16 bases between. The CDR3 runs 16 residues. CDR3 nucleotide sequence: TGTGCCAGCAGCTTCCTTGGTAGGAGGGGGAATGAAAAACTGTTTTTT. It translates to CASSFLGRRGNEKLFF.